The rows below give T cell receptor beta chains drawn from one sample of a study of T cells in Graves' hyperthyroidism and ophthalmopathy. Each CDR3 protein gets one entry after TCRdb re-called the multiplex PCR reads with MiXCR. The sample holds roughly 840,000 distinct CDR3 sequences; over 35% are singletons and the top ten take approximately 10%. Sample: blood. Receptors were obtained from a man aged 18 to 29 with Graves' hyperthyroidism. Each CDR3 is given with its conserved first and last residue. The D gene is left open where the match is weak. Clone sizes are given selectively: once, few, many, or a class where the clone is expanded.

CDR3 length: 16; V gene: TRBV11-3; J gene: TRBJ1-2; clone size: NA; D gene: NA; CDR3 protein: CASSYHLGDISYGYTF; CDR3 DNA: TGTGCCAGCAGCTATCATCTCGGGGACATCTCTTATGGCTACACCTTC
CDR3 length: 14; V gene: TRBV20-1; J gene: TRBJ2-7; clone size: few; D gene: NA; CDR3 protein: CSARPWGADYEQYF; CDR3 DNA: TGCAGTGCTAGGCCGTGGGGAGCGGACTACGAGCAGTACTTC
CDR3 length: 13; V gene: TRBV6-5; J gene: TRBJ1-1; clone size: NA; D gene: NA; CDR3 protein: CASSSQTSSEAFF; CDR3 DNA: TGTGCCAGCAGTTCCCAGACGTCCTCTGAAGCTTTCTTT
CDR3 length: 16; V gene: TRBV29-1; J gene: TRBJ2-7; clone size: NA; D gene: TRBD2; CDR3 protein: CSVLRLEREGSYEQYF; CDR3 DNA: TGCAGCGTTCTCAGACTAGAGCGGGAGGGCTCCTACGAGCAGTACTTC
CDR3 length: 12; V gene: TRBV5-1; J gene: TRBJ2-7; clone size: many; D gene: NA; CDR3 protein: CASSSNSYEQYF; CDR3 DNA: TGTGCCAGCAGCTCGAACTCCTACGAGCAGTACTTC
CDR3 length: 13; V gene: TRBV2; J gene: TRBJ2-6; clone size: many; D gene: NA; CDR3 protein: CAGRRSTANVLTF; CDR3 DNA: TGTGCCGGCAGGCGCTCTACTGCCAACGTCCTGACTTTC
CDR3 length: 13; V gene: TRBV7-2; J gene: TRBJ2-7; clone size: few; D gene: NA; CDR3 protein: CASSNRVSYEQYF; CDR3 DNA: TGTGCCAGCTCCAACAGGGTATCCTACGAGCAGTACTTC
CDR3 length: 12; V gene: TRBV11-2; J gene: TRBJ2-2; clone size: NA; D gene: NA; CDR3 protein: CPSSTITGELFF; CDR3 DNA: TGTCCCAGCAGCACGATCACCGGGGAGCTGTTTTTT
CDR3 length: 15; V gene: TRBV7-2; J gene: TRBJ1-6; clone size: few; D gene: TRBD1; CDR3 protein: CASRSATGGNSPLHF; CDR3 DNA: TGTGCCAGTAGATCGGCGACAGGGGGAAATTCACCCCTCCACTTT
CDR3 length: 14; V gene: TRBV20-1; J gene: TRBJ2-7; clone size: few; D gene: NA; CDR3 protein: CSARDPEGAYEQYF; CDR3 DNA: TGCAGTGCTAGAGATCCGGAGGGCGCCTACGAGCAGTACTTC
CDR3 length: 13; V gene: TRBV7-7; J gene: TRBJ2-7; clone size: NA; D gene: TRBD1; CDR3 protein: CASSYSTGGEQYF; CDR3 DNA: TGTGCTAGCAGCTACTCGACAGGGGGCGAGCAGTACTTC
CDR3 length: 19; V gene: TRBV20-1; J gene: TRBJ1-1; clone size: once; D gene: NA; CDR3 protein: CSARDLAGGLGRWDTEAFF; CDR3 DNA: TGCAGTGCTAGAGATCTAGCGGGGGGGCTGGGAAGATGGGACACTGAAGCTTTCTTT
CDR3 length: 14; V gene: TRBV7-9; J gene: TRBJ2-7; clone size: NA; D gene: NA; CDR3 protein: CASSPDGQWGEQYF; CDR3 DNA: TGTGCCAGCAGCCCAGACGGACAGTGGGGCGAGCAGTACTTC
CDR3 length: 16; V gene: TRBV15; J gene: TRBJ2-2; clone size: NA; D gene: NA; CDR3 protein: CATSNSREGFTGELFF; CDR3 DNA: TGTGCCACCAGTAATTCTAGGGAAGGGTTTACCGGGGAGCTGTTTTTT
CDR3 length: 16; V gene: TRBV25-1; J gene: TRBJ1-4; clone size: NA; D gene: NA; CDR3 protein: CASSLGLGPINEKLFF; CDR3 DNA: TGTGCCAGCAGCTTAGGCCTCGGGCCAATTAATGAAAAACTGTTTTTT
CDR3 length: 16; V gene: TRBV10-2; J gene: TRBJ1-1; clone size: NA; D gene: NA; CDR3 protein: CASSKSGPWGGTEAFF; CDR3 DNA: TGCGCCAGCAGTAAGTCCGGCCCATGGGGGGGTACTGAAGCTTTCTTT
CDR3 length: 13; V gene: TRBV12-3/TRBV12-4; J gene: TRBJ2-5; clone size: many; D gene: NA; CDR3 protein: CASSFDLIETQYF; CDR3 DNA: TGTGCCAGCAGTTTCGACCTCATTGAGACCCAGTACTTC
CDR3 length: 13; V gene: TRBV29-1; J gene: TRBJ2-2; clone size: many; D gene: NA; CDR3 protein: CSVEETSTGELFF; CDR3 DNA: TGCAGCGTTGAAGAGACGTCAACCGGGGAGCTGTTTTTT
CDR3 length: 14; V gene: TRBV12-3/TRBV12-4; J gene: TRBJ1-4; clone size: few; D gene: NA; CDR3 protein: CASSLLGKAEKLFF; CDR3 DNA: TGTGCCAGCAGTTTGCTGGGGAAGGCTGAAAAACTGTTTTTT
CDR3 length: 13; V gene: TRBV29-1; J gene: TRBJ2-7; clone size: once; D gene: TRBD1; CDR3 protein: CSVRTGSPYEQYF; CDR3 DNA: TGCAGCGTTAGGACAGGGTCGCCCTACGAGCAGTACTTC
CDR3 length: 17; V gene: TRBV20-1; J gene: TRBJ2-2; clone size: NA; D gene: NA; CDR3 protein: CSARHHRDDSNTGELFF; CDR3 DNA: TGCAGTGCTCGACACCATCGGGACGACTCGAACACCGGGGAGCTGTTTTTT
CDR3 length: 16; V gene: TRBV20-1; J gene: TRBJ2-6; clone size: NA; D gene: TRBD2; CDR3 protein: CSAGGVGSSGANVLTF; CDR3 DNA: TGCAGTGCTGGGGGGGTCGGTAGCTCTGGGGCCAACGTCCTGACTTTC
CDR3 length: 11; V gene: TRBV29-1; J gene: TRBJ1-1; clone size: once; D gene: NA; CDR3 protein: CSFDRFSEAFF; CDR3 DNA: TGCAGTTTTGACAGGTTCAGTGAAGCTTTCTTT
CDR3 length: 13; V gene: TRBV28; J gene: TRBJ2-2; clone size: NA; D gene: NA; CDR3 protein: CASSPSLAGELFF; CDR3 DNA: TGTGCCAGCAGTCCTAGCCTCGCCGGGGAGCTGTTTTTT
CDR3 length: 13; V gene: TRBV6-5; J gene: TRBJ2-5; clone size: many; D gene: NA; CDR3 protein: CASSYTGQETQYF; CDR3 DNA: TGTGCCAGCAGTTACACTGGGCAAGAGACCCAGTACTTC
CDR3 length: 17; V gene: TRBV5-1; J gene: TRBJ1-3; clone size: NA; D gene: TRBD1; CDR3 protein: CASSLAGTATSGNTIYF; CDR3 DNA: TGCGCCAGCAGCCTGGCCGGGACAGCGACCTCTGGAAACACCATATATTTT
CDR3 length: 17; V gene: TRBV4-3; J gene: TRBJ2-3; clone size: NA; D gene: TRBD1; CDR3 protein: CASSQEGTGAFTDTQYF; CDR3 DNA: TGCGCCAGCAGCCAAGAAGGGACAGGGGCTTTCACAGATACGCAGTATTTT
CDR3 length: 16; V gene: TRBV24-1; J gene: TRBJ2-2; clone size: NA; D gene: TRBD2; CDR3 protein: CASSSPARGGTGELFF; CDR3 DNA: TGTGCCAGCAGTTCCCCTGCGAGGGGAGGGACCGGGGAGCTGTTTTTT
CDR3 length: 15; V gene: TRBV20-1; J gene: TRBJ1-2; clone size: NA; D gene: TRBD1; CDR3 protein: CSARVPGTGSYGYTF; CDR3 DNA: TGCAGTGCTAGAGTTCCCGGGACAGGAAGCTATGGCTACACCTTC
CDR3 length: 14; V gene: TRBV20-1; J gene: TRBJ1-6; clone size: NA; D gene: NA; CDR3 protein: CSARGGEGNSPLHF; CDR3 DNA: TGCAGTGCTAGAGGAGGAGAGGGTAATTCACCCCTCCACTTT
CDR3 length: 14; V gene: TRBV25-1; J gene: TRBJ2-5; clone size: NA; D gene: NA; CDR3 protein: CASSGDPVGGTQYF; CDR3 DNA: TGTGCCAGCAGTGGGGACCCCGTGGGGGGGACCCAGTACTTC
CDR3 length: 15; V gene: TRBV7-9; J gene: TRBJ2-5; clone size: NA; D gene: NA; CDR3 protein: CASSLTGLLGETQYF; CDR3 DNA: TGTGCCAGCAGCTTAACAGGGCTTTTAGGGGAGACCCAGTACTTC
CDR3 length: 12; V gene: TRBV5-6; J gene: TRBJ2-7; clone size: few; D gene: NA; CDR3 protein: CASSPGVGEQYF; CDR3 DNA: TGTGCCAGCAGCCCAGGGGTTGGCGAGCAGTACTTC
CDR3 length: 15; V gene: TRBV7-9; J gene: TRBJ1-4; clone size: NA; D gene: TRBD1; CDR3 protein: CASSAGQGFDEKLFF; CDR3 DNA: TGTGCCAGCAGCGCCGGACAGGGATTTGATGAAAAACTGTTTTTT
CDR3 length: 14; V gene: TRBV14; J gene: TRBJ2-5; clone size: NA; D gene: NA; CDR3 protein: CASSPGGPPETQYF; CDR3 DNA: TGTGCCAGCAGCCCGGGGGGCCCCCCAGAGACCCAGTACTTC
CDR3 length: 13; V gene: TRBV4-1; J gene: TRBJ1-1; clone size: NA; D gene: NA; CDR3 protein: CASSQDGLTEAFF; CDR3 DNA: TGCGCCAGCAGCCAAGATGGGCTCACTGAAGCTTTCTTT
CDR3 length: 16; V gene: TRBV2; J gene: TRBJ2-7; clone size: few; D gene: TRBD1; CDR3 protein: CASSEEGGTGPYEQYF; CDR3 DNA: TGTGCCAGCAGTGAAGAGGGGGGGACAGGGCCCTACGAGCAGTACTTC
CDR3 length: 12; V gene: TRBV5-1; J gene: TRBJ2-7; clone size: many; D gene: NA; CDR3 protein: CASSLAGSEQYF; CDR3 DNA: TGCGCCAGCAGCTTGGCCGGGAGCGAGCAGTACTTC
CDR3 length: 13; V gene: TRBV19; J gene: TRBJ2-5; clone size: many; D gene: NA; CDR3 protein: CASSPQSGETQYF; CDR3 DNA: TGTGCCAGTAGTCCCCAGTCCGGAGAGACCCAGTACTTC
CDR3 length: 14; V gene: TRBV7-9; J gene: TRBJ1-1; clone size: NA; D gene: NA; CDR3 protein: CASSQERGQTEAFF; CDR3 DNA: TGCGCCAGCAGCCAAGAGCGGGGTCAAACTGAAGCTTTCTTT
CDR3 length: 9; V gene: TRBV7-9; J gene: TRBJ1-6; clone size: NA; D gene: NA; CDR3 protein: CASNWALHF; CDR3 DNA: TGTGCCAGCAACTGGGCCCTCCACTTT
CDR3 length: 16; V gene: TRBV14; J gene: TRBJ2-6; clone size: few; D gene: NA; CDR3 protein: CASSPFEGTGANVLTF; CDR3 DNA: TGTGCCAGCAGCCCCTTTGAAGGGACTGGGGCCAACGTCCTGACTTTC